These T cell receptor beta chains were read from a single sample in a study of T cells in Graves' hyperthyroidism and ophthalmopathy. Via MiXCR, TCRdb re-called the multiplex PCR reads, giving one row per CDR3 protein. The sample carries 600,000 to 900,000 distinct CDR3 sequences, roughly 15% recorded once. Material: blood. These TCRs come from a man between 18 and 35 years old with Graves' hyperthyroidism. CDR3s include the opening cysteine and the closing phenylalanine or tryptophan. A D gene is named only where the DNA matches it firmly. Clone size is not always given. Where it is, it says once, few, many or a class for expanded clones.

. TRBJ2-6 TRBV28 TRBD1 CASSSTGTGDVNVLTF TGTGCCAGCAGTTCTACCGGGACAGGGGACGTCAACGTCCTGACTTTC
many TRBJ2-7 TRBV18 TRBD2 CASSPVAGEGYEQYF TGTGCCAGCTCACCAGTAGCGGGAGAAGGTTACGAGCAGTACTTC
. TRBJ2-1 TRBV12-5 . CASFHGRGDEQFF TGTGCTAGTTTTCACGGCAGGGGCGATGAGCAGTTCTTC
once TRBJ2-3 TRBV24-1 TRBD2 CATSGGLAGVRSTDTQYF TGTGCCACCAGTGGAGGACTAGCGGGAGTAAGGTCCACAGATACGCAGTATTTT
few TRBJ1-1 TRBV7-9 TRBD1 CASSSRRTGVRTEAFF TGTGCCAGCAGCTCAAGGCGGACAGGGGTTCGCACTGAAGCTTTCTTT
few TRBJ2-7 TRBV18 . CASSPGGGSGYEQYF TGTGCCAGCTCACCGGGGGGGGGCTCCGGATACGAGCAGTACTTC
many TRBJ2-3 TRBV6-1 . CASGEGQSTDTQYF TGTGCCAGCGGCGAGGGGCAGAGCACAGATACGCAGTATTTT
few TRBJ2-7 TRBV11-2 . CASSLPKRTPFEQYF TGTGCCAGCAGCTTACCGAAAAGGACCCCCTTCGAGCAGTACTTC
. TRBJ2-3 TRBV20-1 TRBD2 CSARDPPKSGISTDTQYF TGCAGTGCTAGAGATCCCCCTAAAAGCGGGATAAGCACAGATACGCAGTATTTT
many TRBJ2-2 TRBV2 . CASGDTGEEATNTGELFF TGTGCCAGCGGGGATACCGGGGAGGAGGCAACGAACACCGGGGAGCTGTTTTTT
. TRBJ2-7 TRBV4-3 . CASSQAPGSSYEQYF TGCGCCAGCAGCCAAGCACCGGGGAGCTCCTACGAGCAGTACTTC
many TRBJ2-7 TRBV25-1 . CASSEGGRRYEQYF TGTGCCAGCAGTGAAGGTGGGAGACGGTACGAGCAGTACTTC
many TRBJ2-1 TRBV11-2 TRBD2 CASSSRLAGEWGYNEQFF TGTGCCAGCAGCTCCCGACTAGCGGGAGAATGGGGTTACAATGAGCAGTTCTTC
many TRBJ2-1 TRBV20-1 . CSARKRYNEQFF TGCAGTGCCCGTAAGCGGTACAATGAGCAGTTCTTC
once TRBJ2-5 TRBV29-1 TRBD1 CSVYPPRQGAGTQYF TGCAGCGTTTATCCTCCGAGACAGGGGGCAGGGACCCAGTACTTC
many TRBJ1-6 TRBV9 . CASSVAPGLSSSPLHF TGTGCCAGCAGCGTAGCTCCAGGACTTTCCAGTTCACCCCTCCACTTT
many TRBJ1-1 TRBV6-2/TRBV6-3 . CASRTTGFIGRGEAFF TGTGCCAGCAGGACCACAGGGTTCATTGGTCGCGGTGAAGCTTTCTTT
many TRBJ2-7 TRBV12-5 . CASGFLRGDEQYF TGTGCTAGTGGTTTCCTGAGAGGCGACGAGCAGTACTTC
many TRBJ2-6 TRBV7-9 . CASSLSASGANVLTF TGTGCCAGCAGCTTATCAGCCTCTGGGGCCAACGTCCTGACTTTC
many TRBJ2-1 TRBV28 TRBD2 CASSASGRGEAEQFF TGTGCCAGCAGTGCCTCCGGGAGGGGGGAGGCTGAGCAGTTCTTC
many TRBJ2-5 TRBV12-3/TRBV12-4 TRBD1 CASSRPRDSQETQYF TGTGCCAGCAGTCGACCCCGGGACAGCCAAGAGACCCAGTACTTC
many TRBJ1-2 TRBV28 . CASSSAGAAQGYYGYTF TGTGCCAGCAGTTCGGCAGGGGCCGCCCAAGGATACTATGGCTACACCTTC
few TRBJ1-5 TRBV30 . CAWSTKRGSRSNQPQHF TGTGCCTGGAGTACCAAAAGGGGTTCTCGTAGCAATCAGCCCCAGCATTTT
few TRBJ1-3 TRBV6-2/TRBV6-3 . CASSYSSLATIYF TGTGCCAGCAGTTACTCCTCCTTGGCCACCATATATTTT
many TRBJ2-7 TRBV7-3 TRBD2 CASSLNARGKQYF TGTGCCAGCAGCTTAAACGCGCGGGGGAAGCAGTACTTC
few TRBJ2-7 TRBV27 . CASSLLPAAEQYF TGTGCCAGCAGTTTACTCCCAGCGGCCGAGCAGTACTTC
few TRBJ1-2 TRBV7-9 . CATSRARPNYGYTF TGTGCCACCTCCAGGGCCCGGCCCAACTATGGCTACACCTTC
few TRBJ2-3 TRBV10-2 . CASSDKSLTDTQYF TGCGCCAGCAGTGACAAGTCCCTAACAGATACGCAGTATTTT
. TRBJ2-3 TRBV18 . CASSPIIASRPDTQYF TGTGCCAGCTCACCGATCATAGCGTCCCGCCCAGATACGCAGTATTTT
many TRBJ2-7 TRBV28 . CASREAYEQYF TGTGCCAGCAGGGAGGCCTACGAGCAGTACTTC
many TRBJ1-2 TRBV6-2/TRBV6-3 . CASSLPLGNYGYTF TGTGCCAGCAGTTTGCCCCTCGGGAACTATGGCTACACCTTC
. TRBJ1-5 TRBV15 TRBD1 CATSRQGAGNQPQHF TGTGCCACCAGCAGACAGGGGGCTGGGAATCAGCCCCAGCATTTT
many TRBJ2-7 TRBV28 TRBD2 CASITLRASGRYEQYF TGTGCCAGCATAACCCTAAGGGCTAGCGGGAGGTACGAGCAGTACTTC
many TRBJ2-1 TRBV7-2 TRBD1 CASSTRDREQFF TGTGCCAGCAGCACCCGGGACAGGGAGCAGTTCTTC
. TRBJ1-2 TRBV28 TRBD1 CASRENGQGLYGYTF TGTGCCAGCAGGGAAAACGGACAGGGTCTTTATGGCTACACCTTC
once TRBJ1-2 TRBV19 . CASSIAGTPLLNYGYTF TGTGCCAGTAGTATAGCTGGCACCCCCCTCCTTAACTATGGCTACACCTTC
. TRBJ1-6 TRBV11-2 TRBD1 CASSGTGLHF TGTGCCAGCAGCGGGACAGGACTCCACTTT
. TRBJ2-3 TRBV6-5 . CASSYDGPADTQYF TGTGCCAGCAGTTACGATGGACCCGCTGATACGCAGTATTTT
many TRBJ2-1 TRBV6-1 TRBD1 CASSAAGTGYTSHEQFF TGTGCCAGCAGTGCAGCCGGGACAGGGTATACGTCCCATGAGCAGTTCTTC
few TRBJ2-7 TRBV4-1 . CASSQDPSYSYEQYF TGCGCCAGCAGCCAAGACCCCAGCTACTCCTACGAGCAGTACTTC
. TRBJ2-7 TRBV6-1 . CASSGVSSYEQYF TGTGCCAGCAGTGGAGTTAGCTCCTACGAGCAGTACTTC
many TRBJ2-5 TRBV7-9 TRBD1 CASSSDRGLGETQYF TGTGCCAGCAGCTCTGACAGGGGGCTAGGAGAGACCCAGTACTTC
few TRBJ2-1 TRBV19 TRBD2 CASSILAGFPSSYNEQFF TGTGCCAGTAGTATACTAGCGGGTTTTCCGAGCTCCTACAATGAGCAGTTCTTC
many TRBJ2-7 TRBV28 TRBD1 CASSSLGQGRHEQYF TGTGCCAGCAGTTCCCTCGGACAGGGCCGGCACGAGCAGTACTTC
few TRBJ2-7 TRBV2 TRBD2 CASRRIAGAALEQYF TGTGCCAGCAGACGAATAGCGGGAGCGGCCCTCGAGCAGTACTTC